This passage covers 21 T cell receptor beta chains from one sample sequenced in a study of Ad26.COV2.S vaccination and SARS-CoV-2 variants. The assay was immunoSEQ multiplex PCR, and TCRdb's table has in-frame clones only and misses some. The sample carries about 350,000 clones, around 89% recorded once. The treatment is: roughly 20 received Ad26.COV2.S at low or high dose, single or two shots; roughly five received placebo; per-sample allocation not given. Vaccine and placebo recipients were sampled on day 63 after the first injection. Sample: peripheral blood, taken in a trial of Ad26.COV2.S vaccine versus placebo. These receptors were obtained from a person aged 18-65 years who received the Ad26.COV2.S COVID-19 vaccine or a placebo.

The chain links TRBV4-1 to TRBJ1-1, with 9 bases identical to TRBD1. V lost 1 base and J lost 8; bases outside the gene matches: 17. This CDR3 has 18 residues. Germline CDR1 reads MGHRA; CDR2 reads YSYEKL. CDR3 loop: CASSQANFIGGQGSEAFF. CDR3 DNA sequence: TGCGCCAGCAGCCAAGCAAACTTTATCGGGGGACAGGGATCCGAAGCTTTCTTT.

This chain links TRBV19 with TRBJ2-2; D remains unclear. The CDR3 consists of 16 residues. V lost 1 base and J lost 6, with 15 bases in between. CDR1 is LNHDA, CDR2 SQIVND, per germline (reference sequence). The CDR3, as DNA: TGTGCCAGTAGTATAGGTTTAAAGGCTGGGGCCGGGGAGCTGTTTTTT. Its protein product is CASSIGLKAGAGELFF.

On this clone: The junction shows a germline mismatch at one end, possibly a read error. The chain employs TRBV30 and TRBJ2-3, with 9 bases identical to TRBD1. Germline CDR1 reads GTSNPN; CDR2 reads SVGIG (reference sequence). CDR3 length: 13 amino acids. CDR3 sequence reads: CAWTGASTDTQYF. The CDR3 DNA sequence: TGTGCGTGGACAGGGGCTAGCACAGATACGCAGTATTTT.

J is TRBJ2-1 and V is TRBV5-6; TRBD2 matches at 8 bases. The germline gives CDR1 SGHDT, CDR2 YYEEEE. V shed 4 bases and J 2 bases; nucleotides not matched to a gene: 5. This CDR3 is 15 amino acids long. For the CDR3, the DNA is TGTGCCAGCAGCCCGGGACTAGTCGCCTACAATGAGCAGTTCTTC. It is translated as CASSPGLVAYNEQFF.

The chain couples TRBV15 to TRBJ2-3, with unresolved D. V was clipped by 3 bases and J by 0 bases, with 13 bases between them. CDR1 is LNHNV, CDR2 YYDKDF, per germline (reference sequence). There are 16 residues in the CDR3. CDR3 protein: CATSSLSSASTDTQYF. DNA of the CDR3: TGTGCCACCAGCAGCCTGAGTAGTGCTAGCACAGATACGCAGTATTTT. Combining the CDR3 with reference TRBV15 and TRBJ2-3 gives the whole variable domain DAMVIQNPRYQVTQFGKPVTLSCSQTLNHNVMYWYQQKSSQAPKLLFHYYDKDFNNEADTPDNFQSRRPNTSFCFLDIRSPGLGDTAMYLCATSSLSSASTDTQYFGPGTRLTVL.

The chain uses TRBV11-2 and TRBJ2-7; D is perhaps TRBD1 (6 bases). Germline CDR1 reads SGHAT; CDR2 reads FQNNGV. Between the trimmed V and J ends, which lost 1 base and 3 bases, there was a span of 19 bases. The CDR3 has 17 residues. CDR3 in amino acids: CASSLVMVYREFYEQYF. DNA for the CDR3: TGTGCCAGCAGCTTAGTAATGGTGTACAGGGAGTTCTACGAGCAGTACTTC.

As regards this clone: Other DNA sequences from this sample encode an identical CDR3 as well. CDR3 in DNA: TGTGCCAGCAGCGTGGAGGGGTCCGGGGAGCTGTTTTTT. Its protein product is CASSVEGSGELFF. The gene calls are TRBV9 and TRBJ2-2; perhaps TRBD2 as D (6 bases). Per germline, CDR1 SGDLS and CDR2 YYNGEE. The length of the CDR3 is 13 residues. V was trimmed by 2 bases and J by 6 bases, leaving 8 bases between them.

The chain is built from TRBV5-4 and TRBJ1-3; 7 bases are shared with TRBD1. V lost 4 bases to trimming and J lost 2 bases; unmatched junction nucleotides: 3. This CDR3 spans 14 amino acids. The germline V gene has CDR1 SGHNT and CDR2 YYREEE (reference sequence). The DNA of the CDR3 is TGTGCCAGCAGCGGAGGGACAGCTGGAAACACCATATATTTT. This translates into CASSGGTAGNTIYF. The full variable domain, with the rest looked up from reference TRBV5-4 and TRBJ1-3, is ETGVTQSPTHLIKTRGQQVTLRCSSQSGHNTVSWYQQALGQGPQFIFQYYREEENGRGNFPPRFSGLQFPNYSSELNVNALELDDSALYLCASSGGTAGNTIYFGEGSWLTVV.

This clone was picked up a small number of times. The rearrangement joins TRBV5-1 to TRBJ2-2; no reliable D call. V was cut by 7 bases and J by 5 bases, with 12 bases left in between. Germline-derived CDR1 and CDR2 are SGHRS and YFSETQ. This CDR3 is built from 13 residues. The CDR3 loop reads CASRTTYTGELFF. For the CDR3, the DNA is TGCGCCAGCCGTACGACTTATACCGGGGAGCTGTTTTTT.

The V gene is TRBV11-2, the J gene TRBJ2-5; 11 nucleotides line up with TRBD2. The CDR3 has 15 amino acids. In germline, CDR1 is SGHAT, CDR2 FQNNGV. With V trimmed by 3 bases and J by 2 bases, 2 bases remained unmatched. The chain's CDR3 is CASSFSGGVQETQYF. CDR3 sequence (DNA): TGTGCCAGCAGCTTTAGCGGGGGGGTTCAAGAGACCCAGTACTTC.

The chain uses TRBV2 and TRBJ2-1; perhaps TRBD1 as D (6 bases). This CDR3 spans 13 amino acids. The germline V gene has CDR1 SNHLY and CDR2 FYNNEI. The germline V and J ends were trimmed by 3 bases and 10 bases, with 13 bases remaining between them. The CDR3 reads CASSEGTQKEQFF. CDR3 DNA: TGTGCCAGCAGTGAGGGGACACAGAAAGAGCAGTTCTTC.

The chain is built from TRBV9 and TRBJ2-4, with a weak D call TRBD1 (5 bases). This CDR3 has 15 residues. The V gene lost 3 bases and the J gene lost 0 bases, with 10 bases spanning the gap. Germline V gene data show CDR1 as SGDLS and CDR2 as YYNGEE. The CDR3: CASSATDLAKNIQYF. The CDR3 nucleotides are TGTGCCAGCAGCGCGACAGATCTAGCCAAAAACATTCAGTACTTC.

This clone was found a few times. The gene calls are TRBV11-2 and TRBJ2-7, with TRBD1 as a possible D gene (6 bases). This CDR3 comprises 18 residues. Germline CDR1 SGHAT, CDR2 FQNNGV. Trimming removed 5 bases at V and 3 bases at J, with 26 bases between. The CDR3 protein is CASSGMSAGTSIVYEQYF. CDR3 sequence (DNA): TGTGCCAGCAGCGGGATGTCGGCAGGGACATCGATCGTCTACGAGCAGTACTTC.

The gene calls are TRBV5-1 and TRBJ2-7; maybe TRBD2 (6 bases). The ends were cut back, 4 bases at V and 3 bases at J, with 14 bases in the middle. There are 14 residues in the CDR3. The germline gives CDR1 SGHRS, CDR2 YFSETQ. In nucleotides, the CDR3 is TGCGCCAGCAGCAGGACGGGGGAAAACTACGAGCAGTACTTC. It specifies CASSRTGENYEQYF. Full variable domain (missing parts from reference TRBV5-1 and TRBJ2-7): KAGVTQTPRYLIKTRGQQVTLSCSPISGHRSVSWYQQTPGQGLQFLFEYFSETQRNKGNFPGRFSGRQFSNSRSEMNVSTLELGDSALYLCASSRTGENYEQYFGPGTRLTVT.

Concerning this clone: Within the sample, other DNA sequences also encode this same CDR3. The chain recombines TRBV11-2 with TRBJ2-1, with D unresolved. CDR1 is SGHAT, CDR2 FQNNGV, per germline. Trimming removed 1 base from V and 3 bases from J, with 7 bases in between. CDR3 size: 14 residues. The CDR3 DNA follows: TGTGCCAGCAGCTTAGCTTCCGGCTACAATGAGCAGTTCTTC. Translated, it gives CASSLASGYNEQFF.

CDR3 sequence reads: CASGNGAGRTDTQYF. For the CDR3, the DNA is TGTGCCAGCGGCAATGGTGCAGGGCGGACAGATACGCAGTATTTT. This rearrangement joins TRBV5-6 to TRBJ2-3; possible D gene TRBD1, 5 bases. This CDR3 contains 15 residues. The V end lost 7 bases, the J end lost 3 bases, and 18 bases lay between the germline ends. CDR1 is SGHDT and CDR2 is YYEEEE in the germline V gene.

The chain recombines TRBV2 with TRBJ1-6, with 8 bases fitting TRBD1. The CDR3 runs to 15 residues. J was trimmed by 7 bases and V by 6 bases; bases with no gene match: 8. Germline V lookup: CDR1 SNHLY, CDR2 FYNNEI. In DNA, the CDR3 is TGTGCCAGCAGCGGCGACAGGGGCCGAAATTCACCCCTCCACTTT. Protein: CASSGDRGRNSPLHF.

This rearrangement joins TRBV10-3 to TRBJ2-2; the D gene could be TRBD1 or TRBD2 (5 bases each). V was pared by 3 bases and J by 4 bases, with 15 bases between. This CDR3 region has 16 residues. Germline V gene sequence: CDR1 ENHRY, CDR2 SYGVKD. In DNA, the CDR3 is TGTGCCATCAGTGATCACGACCGGGACGGCACCGGGGAGCTGTTTTTT. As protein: CAISDHDRDGTGELFF.

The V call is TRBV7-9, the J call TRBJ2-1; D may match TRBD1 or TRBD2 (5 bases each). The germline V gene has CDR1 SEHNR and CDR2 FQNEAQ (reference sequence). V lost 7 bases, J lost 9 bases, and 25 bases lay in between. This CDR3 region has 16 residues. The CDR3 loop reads CASTNRRDHAEGEQFF. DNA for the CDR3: TGTGCCAGCACAAACCGCCGGGACCACGCAGAGGGTGAGCAGTTCTTC.

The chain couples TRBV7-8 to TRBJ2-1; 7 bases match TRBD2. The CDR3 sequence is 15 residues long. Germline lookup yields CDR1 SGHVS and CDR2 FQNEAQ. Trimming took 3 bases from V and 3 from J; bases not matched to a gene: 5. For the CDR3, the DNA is TGTGCCAGCAGCTTGAGCGGGATTTTCTACAATGAGCAGTTCTTC. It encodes CASSLSGIFYNEQFF.

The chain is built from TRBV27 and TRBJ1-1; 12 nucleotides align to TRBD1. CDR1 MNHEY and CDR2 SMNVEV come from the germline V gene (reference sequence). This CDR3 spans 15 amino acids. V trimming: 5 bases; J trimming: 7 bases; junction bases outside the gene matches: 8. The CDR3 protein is CASSDAGTGGGEAFF. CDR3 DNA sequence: TGTGCCAGCAGTGATGCCGGGACAGGGGGCGGTGAAGCTTTCTTT.